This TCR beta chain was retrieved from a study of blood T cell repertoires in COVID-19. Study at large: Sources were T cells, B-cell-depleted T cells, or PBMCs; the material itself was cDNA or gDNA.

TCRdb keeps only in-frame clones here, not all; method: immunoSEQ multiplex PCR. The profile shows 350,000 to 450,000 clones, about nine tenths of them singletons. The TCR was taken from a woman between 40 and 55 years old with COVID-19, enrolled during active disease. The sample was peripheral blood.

In DNA, the CDR3 is TGTGCCAGCAGCTTCCCAGCGGGAGTCGCCTACAATGAGCAGTTCTTC. This codes for CASSFPAGVAYNEQFF. The chain recombines TRBV7-2 with TRBJ2-1; 8 nucleotides align to TRBD2. V shed 3 bases, J shed 2 bases, and the junction held 6 bases outside the gene matches. Germline CDR1 reads SGHTA; CDR2 reads FQGNSA. The CDR3 extends over 16 amino acids.